Following are 5 T cell receptor beta chains from one sample sequenced in a study of PD-L1 blockade in urothelial cancer. Indicated time point: peripheral blood 6 weeks after treatment start. The table came from immunoSEQ multiplex PCR; TCRdb's copy has only in-frame clones and leaves some out. Counted here are 35,000 to 45,000 clones, about 89% occurring once; the ten biggest clones make up 7.3%. Material: PBMCs, obtained around atezolizumab (anti-PD-L1) treatment. The receptors shown here come from a man in his 70s with urothelial cancer.

V gene TRBV13 combines with J gene TRBJ2-1; TRBD2 agrees at 8 bases. Germline V CDR1 and CDR2: PRHDT, FYEKMQ (reference sequence). This CDR3 has 14 amino acids. V dropped 7 bases and J dropped 6; count of bases not matched to a gene: 8. Here the CDR3 DNA reads TGTGCCAGCACCTTCGGGACTAGTCCCAATGAGCAGTTCTTC. This sequence encodes CASTFGTSPNEQFF.

The chain joins TRBV2 to TRBJ2-1, with TRBD2 matching 7 bases. Germline V CDR1 and CDR2: SNHLY, FYNNEI. V trimming: 4 bases; J trimming: 6 bases; junction bases outside the gene matches: 6. There are 14 residues in the CDR3. The CDR3 region has the DNA TGTGCCAGCAGTGTCAGACTAGCAACCAATGAGCAGTTCTTC. This translates into CASSVRLATNEQFF.

This clone has only one observation. This rearrangement joins TRBV9 to TRBJ1-1; tentative D call: TRBD1 (5 bases). Germline V CDR1 and CDR2: SGDLS, YYNGEE. V was cut by 4 bases and J by 0 bases, with 16 bases left in between. CDR3 length equals 16 residues. In DNA form, the CDR3 reads TGTGCCAGCAGCAGAGAGGACACCAGGATGAACACTGAAGCTTTCTTT. Translating it yields CASSREDTRMNTEAFF.

V gene TRBV6-1 combines with J gene TRBJ2-7; possibly TRBD2 for D (6 bases). The CDR3 consists of 13 residues. The germline gives CDR1 MNHNS, CDR2 SASEGT. Trimming stripped 8 bases from V and 2 bases from J, with 13 bases between. The CDR3 here is CASGRESAYEQYF. The CDR3 bases are TGTGCCAGCGGTCGGGAGTCTGCCTACGAGCAGTACTTC.

This rearrangement joins TRBV11-3 to TRBJ2-1; 11 bases are shared with TRBD2. The CDR3 runs 15 residues. Trimming removed 6 bases from V and 6 bases from J; junction bases left unmatched: 7. Germline-derived CDR1 and CDR2 are SGHNT and YENEEA. As DNA, the CDR3 is TGTGCCAGCAGTTCCGGGACTAGCGGCTTCAATGAGCAGTTCTTC. This sequence encodes CASSSGTSGFNEQFF.